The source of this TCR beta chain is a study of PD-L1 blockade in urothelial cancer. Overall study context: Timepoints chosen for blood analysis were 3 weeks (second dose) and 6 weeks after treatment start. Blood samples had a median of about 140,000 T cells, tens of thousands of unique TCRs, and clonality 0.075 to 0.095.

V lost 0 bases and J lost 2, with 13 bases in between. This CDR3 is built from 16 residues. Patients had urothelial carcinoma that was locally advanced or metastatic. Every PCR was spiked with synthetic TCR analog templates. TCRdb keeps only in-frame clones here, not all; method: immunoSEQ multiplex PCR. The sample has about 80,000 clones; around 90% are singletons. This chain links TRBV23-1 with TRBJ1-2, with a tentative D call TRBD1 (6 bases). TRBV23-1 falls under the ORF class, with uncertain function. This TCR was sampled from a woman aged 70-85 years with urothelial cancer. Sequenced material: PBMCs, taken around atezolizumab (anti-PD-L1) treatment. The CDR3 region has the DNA TGCGCCAGCAGTCAATCCCTGTCGGACAGAAACTATGGCTACACCTTC. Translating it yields CASSQSLSDRNYGYTF.